The present entry profiles one T cell receptor (beta chain) with its context. The data stem from a study of blood T cell repertoires in COVID-19. Study at large: Some COVID-19 samples were acute and others convalescent; all came from the United States, Italy and Spain. Sample material is recorded as cDNA or gDNA derived from T cells, B-cell-depleted T cells, or PBMCs.

Per the germline V gene, CDR1 is MNHEY and CDR2 is SVGAGI. Trimming left V 6 bases short and J 2 bases short, with 16 bases between. The CDR3 runs to 15 residues. Sequenced by immunoSEQ multiplex PCR; TCRdb stores in-frame clones only, minus some. The sample lists roughly 130,000 clones, approximately 80% occurring once. The chain carries TRBV6-5 and TRBJ1-1; the D is unclear. The TCR comes from a woman between 55 and 75 years old with acute or convalescent COVID-19. Sequencing used peripheral blood. The CDR3 region is CASSPYEGPNTEAFF. CDR3 nucleotide sequence: TGTGCCAGCAGCCCCTACGAGGGCCCTAACACTGAAGCTTTCTTT.